The 14 T cell receptor beta chains below come from one sample, sequenced in a study of blood T cell repertoires in COVID-19. The assay was immunoSEQ multiplex PCR, and TCRdb's table has in-frame clones only and misses some. This sample carries roughly 200,000 clones, roughly 82% of them seen once, and the ten largest clones take 5% to 7%. Sequencing used PBMCs or T cells enriched from blood (not recorded which). These receptor sequences come from a man in his forties with acute COVID-19.

V and J are TRBV5-6 and TRBJ2-5; 8 bases fit TRBD2. In germline, CDR1 is SGHDT, CDR2 YYEEEE. With 4 bases clipped from V and 5 bases from J, the junction kept 7 bases outside the gene matches. The CDR3 loop spans 14 amino acids. Here the CDR3 reads CASSTRSGSETQYF. The DNA of the CDR3 is TGTGCCAGCAGCACCCGAAGCGGGAGTGAGACCCAGTACTTC.

This chain links TRBV11-2 with TRBJ2-3; 9 nucleotides match TRBD2. The trim removed 1 base at V and 9 bases at J, leaving 2 bases unmatched. The CDR3 runs 13 residues. Germline V gene data show CDR1 as SGHAT and CDR2 as FQNNGV. DNA for the CDR3: TGTGCCAGCAGCTTAGCTGCGGGAGGGACGCAGTATTTT. Translated: CASSLAAGGTQYF.

This clone was found once. V and J are TRBV5-1 and TRBJ1-4; weak D call: TRBD1 (5 bases). The CDR3 has 15 residues. Per germline, CDR1 SGHRS and CDR2 YFSETQ. Trimming removed 3 bases from V and 3 bases from J, with 12 bases in between. The CDR3 DNA reads as TGCGCCAGCAGCTACGCGGGGGGACCTAATGAAAAACTGTTTTTT. Translation: CASSYAGGPNEKLFF.

This clone has only one observation. This sequence joins TRBV6-1 and TRBJ1-1, with no clear D. The CDR3 is 14 amino acids. V lost 2 bases, J lost 12 bases, and 19 bases lay in between. Germline assignment: CDR1 MNHNS and CDR2 SASEGT. The CDR3 region is CASSELPRETRPFF. CDR3 DNA sequence: TGTGCCAGCAGTGAACTCCCTCGGGAAACTAGGCCTTTCTTT.

This chain links TRBV5-8 with TRBJ2-7; 9 bases agree with TRBD2. Germline V gene data show CDR1 as SGHTS and CDR2 as YDEGEE. Trimming cost V 1 base and J 1 base; bases outside gene matches: 6. The CDR3 extends over 16 amino acids. The CDR3 DNA is TGTGCCAGCAGCTTGCGGCTAGCGGGAAAATCCTACGAGCAGTACTTC. It codes for CASSLRLAGKSYEQYF.

The chain couples TRBV10-1 to TRBJ2-3; 10 bases fit TRBD2. Germline V gives CDR1 WNHNN, CDR2 SYGVQD (reference sequence). The CDR3 runs to 15 residues. V lost 5 bases and J lost 5; bases outside the gene matches: 7. CDR3 DNA: TGCGCCAGCAGTATTACTAGCGGGGCGCGAGATACGCAGTATTTT. As protein: CASSITSGARDTQYF.

The chain carries TRBV5-6 and TRBJ2-5; possible D gene TRBD2, 5 bases. Per the germline V gene, CDR1 is SGHDT and CDR2 is YYEEEE. V lost 2 bases and J lost 4, with 6 bases in between. CDR3 length equals 12 residues. DNA for the CDR3: TGTGCCAGCAGCTTCGGAGGAGAGACCCAGTACTTC. This gives the protein CASSFGGETQYF.

The chain links TRBV19 to TRBJ2-7, with 7 bases aligning to TRBD2. CDR3 length: 14 residues. J gave up 2 bases and V 10 bases, and 11 bases lay outside the gene matches. CDR1 is LNHDA and CDR2 is SQIVND in the germline V gene (reference sequence). CDR3 nucleotides: TGTGCCACCCAAAGCGGGACCTCTACCTACGAGCAGTACTTC. Its translation: CATQSGTSTYEQYF.

A few counts support this clone. This rearrangement joins TRBV5-1 to TRBJ2-7, with D perhaps TRBD1 (6 bases). The CDR3 consists of 14 residues. V was trimmed by 4 bases and J by 5 bases, leaving 16 bases between them. Germline V CDR1 and CDR2: SGHRS, YFSETQ. The CDR3 coding sequence is TGCGCCAGCAGCACCGGACAGTTTACCAACGAGCAGTACTTC. Translated: CASSTGQFTNEQYF. The entire variable domain, with the rest obtained from reference TRBV5-1 and TRBJ2-7, is as follows: KAGVTQTPRYLIKTRGQQVTLSCSPISGHRSVSWYQQTPGQGLQFLFEYFSETQRNKGNFPGRFSGRQFSNSRSEMNVSTLELGDSALYLCASSTGQFTNEQYFGPGTRLTVT.

This chain joins TRBV4-1 and TRBJ2-3; D not resolved. The CDR3 has 14 amino acids. The V end lost 1 base, the J end lost 0 bases, and 5 bases lay between the germline ends. CDR1 is MGHRA and CDR2 is YSYEKL in the germline V gene. The CDR3 bases are TGCGCCAGCAGCCAAGCCACTAGCACAGATACGCAGTATTTT. Translation: CASSQATSTDTQYF.

The V call is TRBV12-5, the J call TRBJ2-7; perhaps TRBD2 as D (6 bases). The germline gives CDR1 LGHNT, CDR2 FRNRAP. With 2 bases removed from V and 5 bases from J, the gap between germline ends came to 7 bases. The CDR3 has 12 amino acids. CDR3 sequence (DNA): TGTGCTAGTGGTTTGAGGGAGGACGAGCAGTACTTC. Translating it yields CASGLREDEQYF.

This chain links TRBV6-5 with TRBJ2-7, with a weak D call TRBD2 (6 bases). This CDR3 has 13 residues. V was pared by 6 bases and J by 6 bases, with 15 bases between. Germline V gene lookup returns CDR1 MNHEY and CDR2 SVGAGI. The CDR3: CASSPGGRIEQYF. The CDR3 nucleotides are TGTGCCAGCAGCCCCGGGGGACGGATCGAGCAGTACTTC.

V usage is TRBV27 and J usage is TRBJ1-4; the D is unclear. The CDR3 is made up of 15 amino acids. Per germline, CDR1 MNHEY and CDR2 SMNVEV (reference sequence). Trimming shortened V by 6 bases and J by 4 bases, and 15 bases separated the two germline ends. The CDR3 bases are TGTGCCAGCAGCCCTCTTAGCGGGGTTAATGAAAAACTGTTTTTT. Translation gives CASSPLSGVNEKLFF.

This clone showed up just a few times. The chain links TRBV27 to TRBJ2-1; 8 nucleotides line up with TRBD2. Germline CDR1 is MNHEY and CDR2 is SMNVEV (reference sequence). Trimming took 4 bases from V and 6 from J; bases not matched to a gene: 8. The CDR3 consists of 15 residues. CDR3 coding DNA: TGTGCCAGCAGTTACAGCGGGAGTGTCCCCAATGAGCAGTTCTTC. Amino acid sequence: CASSYSGSVPNEQFF.